Each of the 9 T cell receptor beta chains below was sequenced from the same sample in a study of CD8 T cells in ankylosing spondylitis. One entry per CDR3 protein results from TCRdb running MiXCR on the 5' RACE reads. The sample has around 100,000 distinct CDR3 sequences, under 30% seen once. The sequencing input was synovial fluid, either unsorted or a sorted T cell fraction (not recorded which). These receptors all come from a male donor with ankylosing spondylitis.

Turning to this clonotype: A much larger clone differs by one base, so this may be a read error. This rearrangement joins TRBV9 to TRBJ2-7; 8 bases agree with TRBD1. V dropped 3 bases and J dropped 7; count of bases not matched to a gene: 9. The CDR3 loop spans 14 amino acids. Looked up from germline, CDR1 is SGDLS and CDR2 is YYNGEE. In DNA form, the CDR3 reads TGTGCCAGCAGCGCCACCTGGACAGGGAGTGAGCAGTACTTC. Encoded protein: CASSATWTGSEQYF.

This clonotype is medium-sized by share. The chain links TRBV7-9 to TRBJ2-1; 10 bases agree with TRBD2. The germline CDR1 and CDR2 sequences are SEHNR and FQNEAQ (reference sequence). V was clipped by 4 bases and J by 3 bases; unmatched bases: 9. The CDR3 spans 17 residues. The CDR3 region has the DNA TGTGCCAGCAGCTACCCCGGGGTAGCGGGAGGCTACAATGAGCAGTTCTTC. It encodes CASSYPGVAGGYNEQFF.

The V gene is TRBV11-2, the J gene TRBJ1-5; D gene uncertain. V lost 2 bases and J lost 0, with 11 bases in between. Germline loops: CDR1 SGHAT, CDR2 FQNNGV. The CDR3 consists of 16 residues. The chain's CDR3 is CASSLNGAYSNQPQHF. The DNA of the CDR3 is TGTGCCAGCAGCTTAAACGGCGCATATAGCAATCAGCCCCAGCATTTT. Based on the CDR3 plus reference TRBV11-2 and TRBJ1-5, the full variable domain is EAGVAQSPRYKIIEKRQSVAFWCNPISGHATLYWYQQILGQGPKLLIQFQNNGVVDDSQLPKDRFSAERLKGVDSTLKIQPAKLEDSAVYLCASSLNGAYSNQPQHFGDGTRLSIL.

This clonotype was detected only a few times. This chain connects TRBV11-2 to TRBJ2-1, with TRBD1 matching 7 bases. After removal of 0 bases from V and 2 bases from J, the junction contained 10 bases not matched to a gene. From germline, CDR1 is SGHAT and CDR2 FQNNGV. The CDR3 contains 18 residues. This CDR3 reads CASSLDPLQGVPYNEQFF. The DNA for the CDR3 is TGTGCCAGCAGCTTAGACCCCCTTCAGGGGGTCCCCTACAATGAGCAGTTCTTC.

There are a few counts of this clonotype. This chain links TRBV2 with TRBJ1-2, with 7 positions matching TRBD1. With 6 bases clipped from V and 6 bases from J, the junction kept 10 bases outside the gene matches. Germline V gene data show CDR1 as SNHLY and CDR2 as FYNNEI. This CDR3 spans 14 amino acids. CDR3 loop: CASSGGQAGNGYTF. The CDR3 DNA is TGTGCCAGCAGCGGTGGACAGGCGGGGAATGGCTACACCTTC.

The chain employs TRBV7-9 and TRBJ2-5, with a possible D match to TRBD1 (5 bases). Trimming took off 6 bases at V and 1 base at J, with 12 bases between the two ends. Germline lookup yields CDR1 SEHNR and CDR2 FQNEAQ (reference sequence). The CDR3 is made up of 14 amino acids. CDR3 loop: CASRATASQETQYF. The CDR3 region has the DNA TGTGCCAGCAGGGCGACAGCTTCCCAAGAGACCCAGTACTTC.

This clonotype occurred many times. CDR3 sequence (DNA): TGTGCCAGCAGCCAAGCACAGGGGATCTACAATGAGCAGTTCTTC. Protein sequence: CASSQAQGIYNEQFF. J is TRBJ2-1 and V is TRBV3-1; the match to TRBD1 covers 7 bases. J lost 3 bases, V lost 1 base, and 3 bases had no gene match. In germline, CDR1 is LGHDT, CDR2 YNNKEL (reference sequence). The CDR3 extends over 15 amino acids.

The chain is built from TRBV19 and TRBJ2-3; a weak D match, TRBD1 (6 bases). Per the germline V gene, CDR1 is LNHDA and CDR2 is SQIVND (reference sequence). Trimming removed 4 bases at V and 1 base at J, with 12 bases between. There are 15 residues in the CDR3. For the CDR3, the DNA is TGTGCCAGTAGTACCTACAGGGACGGCACAGATACGCAGTATTTT. It specifies CASSTYRDGTDTQYF.

Ten or more counts support this clonotype. The rearrangement joins TRBV19 to TRBJ1-1; D is unresolved. There are 15 residues in the CDR3. Germline V gene lookup returns CDR1 LNHDA and CDR2 SQIVND (reference sequence). Trimming took off 5 bases at V and 0 bases at J, with 13 bases between the two ends. The CDR3 here is CASSSPDILNTEAFF. The CDR3 DNA is TGTGCCAGTAGTTCCCCAGACATCCTGAACACTGAAGCTTTCTTT.